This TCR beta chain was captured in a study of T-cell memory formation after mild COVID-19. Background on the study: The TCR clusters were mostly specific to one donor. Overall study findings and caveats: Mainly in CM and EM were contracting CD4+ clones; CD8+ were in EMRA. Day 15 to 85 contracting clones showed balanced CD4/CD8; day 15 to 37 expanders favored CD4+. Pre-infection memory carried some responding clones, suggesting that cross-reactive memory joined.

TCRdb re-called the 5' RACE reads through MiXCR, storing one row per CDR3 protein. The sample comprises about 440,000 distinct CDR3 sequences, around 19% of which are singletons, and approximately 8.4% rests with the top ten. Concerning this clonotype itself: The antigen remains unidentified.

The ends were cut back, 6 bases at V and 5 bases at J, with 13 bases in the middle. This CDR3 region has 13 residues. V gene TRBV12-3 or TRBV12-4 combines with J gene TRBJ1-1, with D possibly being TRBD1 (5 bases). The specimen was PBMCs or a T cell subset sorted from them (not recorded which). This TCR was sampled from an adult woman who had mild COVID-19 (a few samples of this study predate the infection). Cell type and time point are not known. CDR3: CASRLGGVTEAFF. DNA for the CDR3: TGTGCCAGCAGGCTTGGAGGGGTTACTGAAGCTTTCTTT.